The sequence of this T cell receptor (beta chain) was determined in a study of CD4 T cells in relation to SARS-CoV-2 and coronaviruses (dated by TCRdb to the early 2020s). With regard to the full study: In the ViraFEST assay, PBMCs were cultured with antigen for under 12 days, after which TCR beta CDR3s were sequenced to identify antigen-specific clonal expansions. Using patient-derived lymphoblastoid cell lines, the shared crossreactive spike epitopes were mapped to their HLA restriction. Of the roughly 12 convalescent patients, 8 were male and 4 were female, and two of the subjects were Hispanic. Memory CD4+ T cell crossreactivity between SARS-CoV-2 and common cold coronavirus spike proteins was assessed at the TCR clonotype level in the study. Across all 12 patients in the convalescent cohort, the median age was about 35 years, with a range of about 20 to 80 years. The Adaptive Biotechnologies TCR-sequencing kit was used to sequence samples from three pre-COVID donors and the naive versus memory experiments, while other data came from Illumina-based sequencing. For other donors in the study, expansion assays were sequenced with a different, Illumina-based TCR-beta assay. Points the paper makes about the study in general: Crossreactive clones showed significantly weaker SARS-CoV-2-driven expansion than monoreactive clones, consistent with antigenic imprinting. Because no donor provided both pre-pandemic and post-infection samples, tracing the source of pre-existing responses was limited. The study was limited by small numbers of patients and tested TCRs. Around three fifths of donors had memory CD4+ clonotypes that crossrecognized SARS-CoV-2 and at least one common cold coronavirus spike. Crossreactivity analysis centred on spike protein, so crossreactivity against other viral proteins was not assessed. Sequencing naive versus memory cells indicated that the assay picks up memory recall responses, not primary responses primed during culture.

This clone was counted once. Its cognate antigen has yet to be identified. Base qualities were left out, and no much larger clone turns up one base away. CEF-cultured naive and memory CD4+ T cell DNA received survey-level immunoSEQ TCR-beta sequencing. Under the source paper's analysis protocol: During preprocessing, nonproductive sequences were removed, as were CDR3s that did not start with C, did not end with F or W, or were shorter than 7 amino acids. Antigen-specific clonotypes were called with the MANAFEST web app on the basis of expansion relative to the reference and to other culture wells. A clone counted as positive if significantly expanded in 2 of 3 replicate wells versus the reference culture at FDR below 0.05. For a clone to be considered positive, significant expansion relative to all other tandem wells and an odds ratio above 5 were also required. Cultured and uncultured naive and memory CD4+ repertoires were searched for previously identified spike- and CEF-reactive CDR3s. CDR3 homology was measured as pairwise Levenshtein distance, computed with the stringdist R package after trimming three terminal residues from each end. As stored in TCRdb, this immuneACCESS dataset retains in-frame rearrangements with V and J assigned. A fraction of the clones does not appear; measured against another copy, unresolved V genes explain less than half of the discrepancy, and the remainder lacks a known reason. The D gene and trimming were derived from the DNA, and the V and J assignments and clone size from that table. In all, the sample holds about 36,000 clones, and roughly 82% of those were seen once. The top ten constitute 20% of the sample.

Naive and memory CD4+ T cells were separated from cryopreserved PBMCs through CD4 enrichment, which was followed by EasySep naive CD4+ T cell enrichment. For around 11 days, roughly 100,000 sorted naive or memory CD4+ T cells were cultured together with CEF peptides and T cell-depleted PBMCs at a 1:1 ratio. In general, triplicate replicate wells were used for every peptide culture condition. Ficoll-Paque PLUS gradient centrifugation was used to isolate PBMCs from leukapheresis product or whole blood. PBMCs were either cryopreserved at -140°C or used fresh in the expansion assay. The QIAamp Micro DNA Kit was used to extract genomic DNA from the CD4+ T cells. The receptor was derived from an adult with COVID-19. Sequencing was performed on memory CD4+ T cells from PBMCs, cultured in vitro. This sample's cell subset or site label indicates: memory (non-naive) CD4+ T cells.

The nucleotide sequence reads TGCAGCGTTGAGGGCATGGGACAGGGGGCGACAGATACGCAGTATTTT. The resulting protein is CSVEGMGQGATDTQYF. Rearrangement joined TRBV29-1 to TRBJ2-3; TRBD1 matches 12 bases in the middle. CDR1 and CDR2 are drawn from the germline V gene: SQVTM, ANQGSEA. There are 16 amino acids in the CDR3, from cysteine to phenylalanine inclusive. Only the CDR3 region is kept as DNA, spanning 48 bases read in frame from base 1. Unmatched junction bases come to 7, with V trimmed by 3 bases and J by 3 bases.